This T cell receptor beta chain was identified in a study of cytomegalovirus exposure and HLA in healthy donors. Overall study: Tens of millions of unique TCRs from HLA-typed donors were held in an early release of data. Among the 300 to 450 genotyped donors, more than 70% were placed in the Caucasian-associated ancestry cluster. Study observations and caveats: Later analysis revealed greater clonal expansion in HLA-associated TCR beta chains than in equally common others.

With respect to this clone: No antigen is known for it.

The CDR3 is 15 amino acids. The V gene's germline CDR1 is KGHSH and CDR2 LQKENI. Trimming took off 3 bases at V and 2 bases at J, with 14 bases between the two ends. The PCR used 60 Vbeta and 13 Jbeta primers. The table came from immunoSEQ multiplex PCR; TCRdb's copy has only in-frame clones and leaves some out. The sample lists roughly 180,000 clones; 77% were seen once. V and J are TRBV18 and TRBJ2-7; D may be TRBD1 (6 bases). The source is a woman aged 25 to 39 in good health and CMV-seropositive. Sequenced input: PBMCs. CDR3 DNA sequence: TGTGCCAGCTCACCGACCGGGACAAACACCTACGAGCAGTACTTC. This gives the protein CASSPTGTNTYEQYF.